Following are 3 T cell receptor beta chains from one sample sequenced in a study of cytomegalovirus exposure and HLA in healthy donors. Vbeta (60) and Jbeta (13) primers were used in the PCR. Method: immunoSEQ multiplex PCR; TCRdb's copy keeps in-frame clones and lacks some. Of tens of thousands of clones listed, about three quarters are singletons. The sample was PBMCs. The receptor source for this set is a woman in her forties in good health and CMV-seropositive.

The gene calls are TRBV7-6 and TRBJ2-1, with 7 bases aligning to TRBD2. Unmatched junction bases numbered 10, after V lost 5 bases and J lost 9 bases. This CDR3 has 14 residues. The germline CDR1 and CDR2 sequences are SGHVS and FNYEAQ. CDR3 protein: CASSLNPGGSEQFF. In nucleotides, the CDR3 is TGTGCCAGCAGCCTCAATCCGGGGGGTAGTGAGCAGTTCTTC.

This clone has just one count. The V call is TRBV28, the J call TRBJ1-1; D gene ambiguous. Germline V CDR1 and CDR2: MDHEN, SYDVKM. This CDR3 has 16 amino acids. Trimming stripped 4 bases from V and 1 base from J, with 16 bases between. DNA of the CDR3: TGTGCCAGCAGTTCCCCCCCAGGAGGAGGGAACACTGAAGCTTTCTTT. Encoded protein: CASSSPPGGGNTEAFF.

The chain couples TRBV4-3 to TRBJ1-4; 8 bases line up with TRBD1. The V segment lost 1 base and the J segment 2 bases; nucleotides outside the gene matches: 6. Per germline, CDR1 LGHNA and CDR2 YSLEER. The CDR3 length is 17 residues. CDR3 sequence reads: CASSQGTGGNTNEKLFF. The CDR3 region has the DNA TGCGCCAGCAGCCAAGGCACAGGGGGTAATACTAATGAAAAACTGTTTTTT.